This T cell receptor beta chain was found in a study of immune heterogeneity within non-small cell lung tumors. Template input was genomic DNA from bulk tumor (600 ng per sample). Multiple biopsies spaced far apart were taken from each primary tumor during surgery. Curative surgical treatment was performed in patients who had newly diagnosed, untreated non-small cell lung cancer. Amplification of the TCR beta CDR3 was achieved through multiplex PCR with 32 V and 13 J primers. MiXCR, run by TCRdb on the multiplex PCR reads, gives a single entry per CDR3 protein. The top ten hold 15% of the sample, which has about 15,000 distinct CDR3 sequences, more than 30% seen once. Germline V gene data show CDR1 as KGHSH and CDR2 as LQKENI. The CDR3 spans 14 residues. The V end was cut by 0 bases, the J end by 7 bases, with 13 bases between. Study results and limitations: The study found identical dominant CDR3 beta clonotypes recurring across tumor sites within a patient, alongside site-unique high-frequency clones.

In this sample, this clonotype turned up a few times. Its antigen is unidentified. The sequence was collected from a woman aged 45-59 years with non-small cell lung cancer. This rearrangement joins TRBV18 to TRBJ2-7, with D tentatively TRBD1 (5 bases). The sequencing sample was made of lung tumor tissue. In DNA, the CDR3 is TGTGCCAGCTCACCACCTCAGGGCTCCGGGGAGCAGTACTTC. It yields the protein CASSPPQGSGEQYF.